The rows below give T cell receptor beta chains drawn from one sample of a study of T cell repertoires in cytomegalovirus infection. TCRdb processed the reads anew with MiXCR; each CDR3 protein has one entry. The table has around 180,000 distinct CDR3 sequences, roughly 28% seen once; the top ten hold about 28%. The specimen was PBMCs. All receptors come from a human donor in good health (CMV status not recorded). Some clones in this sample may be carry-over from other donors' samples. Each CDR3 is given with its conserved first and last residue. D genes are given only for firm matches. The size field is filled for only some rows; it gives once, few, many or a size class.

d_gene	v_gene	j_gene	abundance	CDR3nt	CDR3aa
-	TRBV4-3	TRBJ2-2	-	TGCGCCAGCAGCCAAGCCCGGACGGTCGGGGAGCTGTTTTTT	CASSQARTVGELFF
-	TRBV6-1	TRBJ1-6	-	TGTGCCAGCAGTCCCCATTTTAGGGGGACTTATAATTCACCCCTCCACTTT	CASSPHFRGTYNSPLHF
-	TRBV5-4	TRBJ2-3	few	TGTGCCAGCAGCCCCGGAGGGGGGAGGAATACGCAGTATTTT	CASSPGGGRNTQYF
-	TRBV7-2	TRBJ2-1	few	TGTGCCAGCAGCTTAGAAGTCGTCCATGAGCAGTTCTTC	CASSLEVVHEQFF
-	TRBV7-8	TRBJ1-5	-	TGTGCCAGCAGCTTGACAGCTCAGGCGCCCCAGCATTTT	CASSLTAQAPQHF
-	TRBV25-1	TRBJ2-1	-	TGTGCCAGCTCCTGGGACAATGAGCAGTTCTTC	CASSWDNEQFF
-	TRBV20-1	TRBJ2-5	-	TGCAGTGCTCGAAGAGGGGCCGACCAAGAGACCCAGTACTTC	CSARRGADQETQYF
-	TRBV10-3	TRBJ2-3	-	TGTGCCATCGGCCGACCAGGGTCAGATACGCAGTATTTT	CAIGRPGSDTQYF
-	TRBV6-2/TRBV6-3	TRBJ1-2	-	TGTGCCAGCAGTTACTCGGCAGGGGTTGTTGGCTACACCTTC	CASSYSAGVVGYTF
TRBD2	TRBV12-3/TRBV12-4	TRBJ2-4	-	TGTGCCAGCCGGGGTAGCGGGGCCTCTACCAAAAACATTCAGTACTTC	CASRGSGASTKNIQYF
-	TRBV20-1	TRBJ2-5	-	TGCAGTGCTAGAGAGGGAAATAGTGAGGAGACCCAGTACTTC	CSAREGNSEETQYF
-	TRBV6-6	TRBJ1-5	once	TGTGCCTGCAGTATACGAAATCTGCCCCAGCATTTT	CACSIRNLPQHF
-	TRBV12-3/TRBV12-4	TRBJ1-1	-	TGTGCCAGCAGTTTATCAGGGGTTCGGAACACTGAAGCTTTCTTT	CASSLSGVRNTEAFF
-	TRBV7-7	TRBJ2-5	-	TGTGCTAGCAGCTTAGGGTTGCAGAGCCGGGGCCAGTACTTC	CASSLGLQSRGQYF
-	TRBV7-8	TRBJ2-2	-	TGTGCCAGCAGCGAAGGAGCGGCCGGGGAGCTGTTTTTT	CASSEGAAGELFF
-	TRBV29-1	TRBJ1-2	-	TGCAGCGTTGGCAGTTTCTATGGCTACACCTTC	CSVGSFYGYTF
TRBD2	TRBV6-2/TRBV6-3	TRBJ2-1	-	TGTGCCAGCAGTTACCTAGCGGGGGAGATATACAATGAGCAGTTCTTC	CASSYLAGEIYNEQFF
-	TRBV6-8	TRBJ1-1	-	TGTGCCAGCAGTTACTCAGAGGCGGGGGTAGCTTTCTTT	CASSYSEAGVAFF
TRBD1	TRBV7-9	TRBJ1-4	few	TGTGCCAGCAGCTTACTGGTGGACAGGGGGCATGAAAAACTGTTTTTT	CASSLLVDRGHEKLFF
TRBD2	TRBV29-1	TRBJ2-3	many	TGCAGCGTCCTCAGCGGGGGGGCCACAGATACGCAGTATTTT	CSVLSGGATDTQYF
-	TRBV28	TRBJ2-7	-	TGTGCCAGCAGTTTATGGGGCGAGCAGTACTTC	CASSLWGEQYF
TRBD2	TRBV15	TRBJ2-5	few	TGTGCCACCAGCAGCCCGCATCTAGCGGGGGGCCAAGAGACCCAGTACTTC	CATSSPHLAGGQETQYF
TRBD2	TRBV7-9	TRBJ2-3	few	TGTGCCAGCAGCTTTAAACCCTTCCAAGCGGGGGGTACAGATACGCAGTATTTT	CASSFKPFQAGGTDTQYF
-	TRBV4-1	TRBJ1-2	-	TGCGCCAGCAGCCAACAGGGGAATAGCTATGGCTACACCTTC	CASSQQGNSYGYTF
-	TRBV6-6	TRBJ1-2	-	TGTGCCAGCAGGGGCGACTATGGCTACACCTTC	CASRGDYGYTF
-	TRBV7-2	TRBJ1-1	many	TGTGCCAGCAGCTCCGGCCTGAACCCGAACACTGAAGCTTTCTTT	CASSSGLNPNTEAFF
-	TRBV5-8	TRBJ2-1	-	TGTGCCAGCAGCCACCCGACAGGTGCCTACAATGAGCAGTTCTTC	CASSHPTGAYNEQFF
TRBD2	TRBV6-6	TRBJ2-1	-	TGTGCCAGTGAGGGAGGGTACAATGAGCAGTTCTTC	CASEGGYNEQFF
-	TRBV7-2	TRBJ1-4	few	TGTGCCAGCAGCTCATCCGGGAGACTGTTTTTT	CASSSSGRLFF
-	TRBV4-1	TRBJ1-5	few	TGCGCCAGCAGCCAAGATCGGTCGCTTCAGCCCCAGCATTTT	CASSQDRSLQPQHF
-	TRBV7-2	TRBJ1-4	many	TGTGCCAGCAGCCGGACTACCTCGGGGGAAAAACTGTTTTTT	CASSRTTSGEKLFF
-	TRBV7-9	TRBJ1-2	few	TGTGCCAGCAGCTTAGCGCAAACAGAGGAGACCTATGGCTACACCTTC	CASSLAQTEETYGYTF
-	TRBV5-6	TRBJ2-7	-	TGTGCCAGCAGCTTGGAACAGGGCTCCTACGAGCAGTACTTC	CASSLEQGSYEQYF
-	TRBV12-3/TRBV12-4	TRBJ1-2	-	TGTGCCAGCAGCCACCGGGCGGGAGGCTACACCTTC	CASSHRAGGYTF
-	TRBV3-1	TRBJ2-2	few	TGTGCCAGCAGCCGAAATAAAAACACCGGGGAGCTGTTTTTT	CASSRNKNTGELFF
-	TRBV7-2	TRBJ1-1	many	TGTGCCAGCAGCTTATCAGGGGCCACTGAAGCTTTCTTT	CASSLSGATEAFF
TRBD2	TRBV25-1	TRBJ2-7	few	TGTGCCAGCAGTGAAGGCGGGGGGGTAATCTACGAGCAGTACTTC	CASSEGGGVIYEQYF
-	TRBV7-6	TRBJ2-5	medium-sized	TGTGCCAGCAGCCCCCGACCCCAAGAGACCCAGTACTTC	CASSPRPQETQYF
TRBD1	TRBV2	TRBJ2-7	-	TGTGCCAGCAGATTGGACAGGGCCAAGTACGAGCAGTACTTC	CASRLDRAKYEQYF
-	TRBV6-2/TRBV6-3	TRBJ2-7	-	TGTGCCAGCAGACAAACACAGGGATCGAGAGAGCAGTACTTC	CASRQTQGSREQYF
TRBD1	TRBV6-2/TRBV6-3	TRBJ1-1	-	TGTGCCAGCAGCCGCCGCGGCAGGGGGATCATGAACACTGAAGCTTTCTTT	CASSRRGRGIMNTEAFF
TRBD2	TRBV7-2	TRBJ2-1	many	TGTGCCAGCAGCTTCCAGCGGGGGGCCCACAATGAGCAGTTCTTC	CASSFQRGAHNEQFF
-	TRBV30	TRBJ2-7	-	TGTGCCTGGAGTTCCTTCTCCTACGAGCTGTACTTC	CAWSSFSYELYF
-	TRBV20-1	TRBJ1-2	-	TGCAGTGCTAGAGCCGAGTTGGGCTATGGCTACACCTTC	CSARAELGYGYTF
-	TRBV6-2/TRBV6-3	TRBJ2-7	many	TGTGCCAGCAGTCACAGCTACGAGCAGTACTTC	CASSHSYEQYF
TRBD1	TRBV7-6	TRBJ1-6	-	TGTGCCAGCAGCCAGGACAGGGCTAGTCGGTCCCTCCACTTT	CASSQDRASRSLHF
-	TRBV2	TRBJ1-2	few	TGTGCCAGCAGTGTTCAGAGGGAGGACGGCTACACCTTC	CASSVQREDGYTF
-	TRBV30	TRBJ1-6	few	TGTGCCTGGACCAAATCGCATAATTCACCCCTCCACTTT	CAWTKSHNSPLHF
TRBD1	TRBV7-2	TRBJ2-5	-	TGTGCCAGCAGCTTGGACAGGGTAGAGACCCAGTACTTC	CASSLDRVETQYF
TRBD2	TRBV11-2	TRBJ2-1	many	TGTGCCAGCAGCTTTAGTAGCGGGGGCTACAATGAGCAGTTCTTC	CASSFSSGGYNEQFF
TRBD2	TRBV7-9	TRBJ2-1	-	TGTGCCAGCAGCCGGACTAGCGGGGGGACGTCCTACAATGAGCAGTTCTTC	CASSRTSGGTSYNEQFF
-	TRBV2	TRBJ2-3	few	TGTGCCAGCAGCGTTGCAGAAGCTGATACGCAGTATTTT	CASSVAEADTQYF
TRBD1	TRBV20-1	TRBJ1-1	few	TGCAGTGCTTCACCGGGACAGATGAACACTGAAGCTTTCTTT	CSASPGQMNTEAFF
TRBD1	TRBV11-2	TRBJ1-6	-	TGTGCCAGCAGCTTAATCGGGACAGCCAAAATTTATAATTCACCCCTCCACTTT	CASSLIGTAKIYNSPLHF
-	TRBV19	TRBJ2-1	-	TGTGCCAGTAGTATCCGCTCGCTGGGGGGATACAATGAGCAGTTCTTC	CASSIRSLGGYNEQFF
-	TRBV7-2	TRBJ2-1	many	TGTGCCAGCACCCCAGGGGCGGGGGCCTTCAATGAGCAGTTCTTC	CASTPGAGAFNEQFF
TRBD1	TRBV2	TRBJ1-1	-	TGTGCCAGCATGAAGACAGGGGGCTATATTGTTTTCTTT	CASMKTGGYIVFF